The sequence of this TCR beta chain was determined in a study of Graves' ophthalmopathy and Graves' hyperthyroidism. CDR3 regions of TCR beta were amplified from RNA transcripts. After a first-round RT-PCR with HTBI primers, a second-round multiplex PCR was run. TCRdb re-derived calls from the multiplex PCR reads in MiXCR, one entry per CDR3 protein. The profile shows 900,000 to 1,200,000 distinct CDR3 sequences, approximately 35% of them singletons. This CDR3 is built from 14 residues. V lost 2 bases and J 3 bases, leaving 10 bases between the germline ends. This clonotype appeared a few times. This clonotype was sampled from an adult man with Graves' hyperthyroidism. Sequences were obtained from peripheral blood or thyroid tissue (not recorded which). The rearrangement uses TRBV12-3 or TRBV12-4 and TRBJ1-2; D is unresolved. CDR3 loop: CASSLSGNYYGYTF. The CDR3 DNA is TGTGCCAGCAGTTTAAGTGGCAACTACTATGGCTACACCTTC.